The present entry profiles one T cell receptor beta chain with its context. This entry is derived from a study of blood T cell repertoires in COVID-19. On the study more broadly: Collection of acute and convalescent COVID-19 samples took place in the United States, Italy and Spain.

TCRdb's table, derived via immunoSEQ multiplex PCR, lists solely in-frame clones and lacks some. The data contain tens of thousands of clones, 88% of them singletons. The CDR3 is made up of 14 amino acids. Unmatched junction bases numbered 4, after V lost 4 bases and J lost 3 bases. In germline, CDR1 is LGHDT, CDR2 YNNKEL (reference sequence). This chain links TRBV3-1 (or the pseudogene TRBV3-2) with TRBJ2-7; 9 nucleotides line up with TRBD1. This clonotype was sampled from a man aged 50 to 60 with active COVID-19. Sequencing input: peripheral blood. Here the CDR3 reads CASSPTTGGYEQYF. For the CDR3, the DNA is TGTGCCAGCAGCCCAACGACAGGGGGCTACGAGCAGTACTTC.